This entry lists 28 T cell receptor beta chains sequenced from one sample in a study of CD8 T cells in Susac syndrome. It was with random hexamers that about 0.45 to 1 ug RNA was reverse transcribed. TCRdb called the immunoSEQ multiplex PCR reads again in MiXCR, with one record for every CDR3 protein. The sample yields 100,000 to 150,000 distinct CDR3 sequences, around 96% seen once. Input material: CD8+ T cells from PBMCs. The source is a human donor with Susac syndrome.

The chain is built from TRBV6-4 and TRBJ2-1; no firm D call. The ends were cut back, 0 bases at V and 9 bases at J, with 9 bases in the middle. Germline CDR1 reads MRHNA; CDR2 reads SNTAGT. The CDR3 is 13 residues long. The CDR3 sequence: CASSDSAQGEQFF. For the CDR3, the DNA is TGTGCCAGCAGTGACTCAGCCCAAGGTGAGCAGTTCTTC.

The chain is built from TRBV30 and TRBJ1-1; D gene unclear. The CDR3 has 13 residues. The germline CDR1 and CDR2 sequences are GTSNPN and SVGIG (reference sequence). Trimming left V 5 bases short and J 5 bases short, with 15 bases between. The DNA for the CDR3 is TGTGCCTGGGGGGTCGGGGTACGAACTGAAGCTTTCTTT. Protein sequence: CAWGVGVRTEAFF.

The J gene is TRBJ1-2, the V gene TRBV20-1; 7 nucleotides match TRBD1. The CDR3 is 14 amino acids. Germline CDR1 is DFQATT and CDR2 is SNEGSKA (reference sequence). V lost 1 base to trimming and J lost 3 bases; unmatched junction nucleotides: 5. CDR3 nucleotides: TGCAGTGCTAGAGTCGGGACAGACCACTATGGCTACACCTTC. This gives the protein CSARVGTDHYGYTF.

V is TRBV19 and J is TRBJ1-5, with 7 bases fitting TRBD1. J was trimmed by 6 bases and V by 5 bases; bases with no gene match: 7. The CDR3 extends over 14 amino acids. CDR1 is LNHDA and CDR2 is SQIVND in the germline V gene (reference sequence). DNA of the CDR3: TGTGCCAGTAGTGGTCAGGGGGAGGTTCAGCCCCAGCATTTT. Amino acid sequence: CASSGQGEVQPQHF.

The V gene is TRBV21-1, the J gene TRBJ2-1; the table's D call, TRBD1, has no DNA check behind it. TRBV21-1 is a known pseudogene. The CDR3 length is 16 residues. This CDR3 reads CASSKWKDRDHNEQFF. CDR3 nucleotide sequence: TGTGCCAGCAGCAAATGGAAGGACAGGGACCACAATGAGCAGTTCTTC.

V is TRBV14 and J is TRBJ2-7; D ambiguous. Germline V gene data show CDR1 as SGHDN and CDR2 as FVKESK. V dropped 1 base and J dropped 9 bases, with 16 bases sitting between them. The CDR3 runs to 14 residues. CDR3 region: CASSQVGSENVQYF. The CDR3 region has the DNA TGTGCCAGCAGCCAAGTTGGGTCGGAAAATGTGCAGTACTTC.

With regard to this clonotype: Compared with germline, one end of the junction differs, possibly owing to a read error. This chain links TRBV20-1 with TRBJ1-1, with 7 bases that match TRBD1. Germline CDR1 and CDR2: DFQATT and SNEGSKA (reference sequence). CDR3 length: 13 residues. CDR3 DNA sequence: TGCAGTGCGAGACAGGGCCCCCGAAGTGAACCTTTCTTT. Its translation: CSARQGPRSEPFF.

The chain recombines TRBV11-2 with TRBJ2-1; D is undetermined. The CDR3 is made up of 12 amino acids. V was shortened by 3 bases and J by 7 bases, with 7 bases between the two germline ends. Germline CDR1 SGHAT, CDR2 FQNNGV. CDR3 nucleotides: TGTGCCAGCAGCTTGATGGGGAATGAGCAGTTCTTC. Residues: CASSLMGNEQFF. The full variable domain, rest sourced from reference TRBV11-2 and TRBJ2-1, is EAGVAQSPRYKIIEKRQSVAFWCNPISGHATLYWYQQILGQGPKLLIQFQNNGVVDDSQLPKDRFSAERLKGVDSTLKIQPAKLEDSAVYLCASSLMGNEQFFGPGTRLTVL.

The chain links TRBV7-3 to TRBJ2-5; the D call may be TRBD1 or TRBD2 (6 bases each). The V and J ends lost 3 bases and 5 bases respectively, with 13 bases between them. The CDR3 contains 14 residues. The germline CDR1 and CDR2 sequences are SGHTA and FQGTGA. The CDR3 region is CASSFFGGQETQYF. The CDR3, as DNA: TGTGCCAGCAGCTTCTTTGGGGGGCAGGAGACCCAGTACTTC. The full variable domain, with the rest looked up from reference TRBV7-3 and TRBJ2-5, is GAGVSQTPSNKVTEKGKYVELRCDPISGHTALYWYRQSLGQGPEFLIYFQGTGAADDSGLPNDRFFAVRPEGSVSTLKIQRTERGDSAVYLCASSFFGGQETQYFGPGTRLLVL.

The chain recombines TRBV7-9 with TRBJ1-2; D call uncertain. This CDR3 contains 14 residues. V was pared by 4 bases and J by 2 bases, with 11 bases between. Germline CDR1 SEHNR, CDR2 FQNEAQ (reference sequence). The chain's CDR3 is CASSSDGANYGYTF. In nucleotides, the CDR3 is TGTGCCAGCAGCTCTGACGGAGCGAACTATGGCTACACCTTC.

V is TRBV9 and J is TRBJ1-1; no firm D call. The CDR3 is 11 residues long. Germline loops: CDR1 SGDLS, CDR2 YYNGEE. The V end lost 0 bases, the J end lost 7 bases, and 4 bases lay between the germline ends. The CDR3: CASSVGDEAFF. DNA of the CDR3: TGTGCCAGCAGCGTAGGGGATGAAGCTTTCTTT.

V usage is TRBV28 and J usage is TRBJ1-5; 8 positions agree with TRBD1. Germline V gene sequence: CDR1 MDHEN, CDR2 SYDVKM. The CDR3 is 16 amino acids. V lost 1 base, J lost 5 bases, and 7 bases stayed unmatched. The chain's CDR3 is CASSLSLDRGDQPQHF. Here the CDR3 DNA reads TGTGCCAGCAGTTTATCCCTCGACAGGGGAGATCAGCCCCAGCATTTT.

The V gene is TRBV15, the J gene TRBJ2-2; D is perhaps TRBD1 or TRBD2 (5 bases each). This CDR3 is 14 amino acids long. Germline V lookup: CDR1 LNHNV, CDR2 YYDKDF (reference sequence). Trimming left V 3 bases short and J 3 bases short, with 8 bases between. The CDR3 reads CATSSGGHTGELFF. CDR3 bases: TGTGCCACCAGCAGTGGGGGTCACACCGGGGAGCTGTTTTTT.

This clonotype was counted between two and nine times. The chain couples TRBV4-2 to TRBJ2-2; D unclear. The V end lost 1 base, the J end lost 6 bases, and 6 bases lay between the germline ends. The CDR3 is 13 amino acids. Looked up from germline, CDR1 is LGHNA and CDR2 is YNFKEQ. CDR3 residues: CASSQVSSGELFF. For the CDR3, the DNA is TGTGCCAGCAGCCAAGTGTCTTCCGGGGAGCTGTTTTTT.

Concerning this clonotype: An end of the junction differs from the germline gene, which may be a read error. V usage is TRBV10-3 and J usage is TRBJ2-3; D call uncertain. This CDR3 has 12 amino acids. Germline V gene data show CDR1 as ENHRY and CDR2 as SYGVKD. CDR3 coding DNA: TGTGCCATCAGGGAGTCCGGTGATACGCAGTATTTT. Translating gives CAIRESGDTQYF.

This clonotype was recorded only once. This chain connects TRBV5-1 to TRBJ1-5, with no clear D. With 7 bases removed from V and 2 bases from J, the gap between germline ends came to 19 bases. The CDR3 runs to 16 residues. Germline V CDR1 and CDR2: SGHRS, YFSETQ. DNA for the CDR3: TGCGCCAGCTCCCTAGACGGCACGCCGGGCAATCAGCCCCAGCATTTT. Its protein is CASSLDGTPGNQPQHF.

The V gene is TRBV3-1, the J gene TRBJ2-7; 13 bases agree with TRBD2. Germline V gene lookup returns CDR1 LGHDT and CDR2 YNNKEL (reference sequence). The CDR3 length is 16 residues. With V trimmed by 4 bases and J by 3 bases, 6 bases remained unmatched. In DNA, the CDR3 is TGTGCCAGCAGCCTGGGACTAGCGGGAAGAGGCTACGAGCAGTACTTC. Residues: CASSLGLAGRGYEQYF.

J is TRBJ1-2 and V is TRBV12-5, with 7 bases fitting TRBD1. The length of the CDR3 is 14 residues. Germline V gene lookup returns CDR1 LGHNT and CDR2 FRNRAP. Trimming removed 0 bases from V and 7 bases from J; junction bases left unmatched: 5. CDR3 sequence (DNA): TGTGCTAGTGGTTTGGTAAATTCAGGGGGTGGCTACACCTTC. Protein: CASGLVNSGGGYTF.

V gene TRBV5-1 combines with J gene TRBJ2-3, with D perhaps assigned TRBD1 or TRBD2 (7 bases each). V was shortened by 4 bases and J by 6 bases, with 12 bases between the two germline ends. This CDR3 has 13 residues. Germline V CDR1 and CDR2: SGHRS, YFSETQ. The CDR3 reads CASSTQGGDTQYF. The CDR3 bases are TGCGCCAGCAGCACCCAGGGGGGGGATACGCAGTATTTT. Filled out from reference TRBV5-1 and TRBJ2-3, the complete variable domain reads KAGVTQTPRYLIKTRGQQVTLSCSPISGHRSVSWYQQTPGQGLQFLFEYFSETQRNKGNFPGRFSGRQFSNSRSEMNVSTLELGDSALYLCASSTQGGDTQYFGPGTRLTVL.

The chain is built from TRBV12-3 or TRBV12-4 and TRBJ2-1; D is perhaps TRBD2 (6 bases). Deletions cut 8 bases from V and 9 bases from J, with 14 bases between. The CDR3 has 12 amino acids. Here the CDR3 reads CASGWRGIEQFF. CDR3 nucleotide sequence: TGTGCCAGCGGCTGGCGGGGAATTGAGCAGTTCTTC.

The CDR3 nucleotides read TGTGCCAGCTCACCAAGAACGACAGGAACCCAAGAGACCCAGTACTTC. It codes for CASSPRTTGTQETQYF. The chain recombines TRBV18 with TRBJ2-5, with D possibly TRBD1 on 6 matching bases. V lost 2 bases and J 1 base, leaving 14 bases between the germline ends. CDR3 length: 16 residues. Germline assignment: CDR1 KGHSH and CDR2 LQKENI.

CDR3 DNA sequence: TGCGCCAGCAGCCAGGGTGCCCGAGGACAGGGGCTTCCCTACGAGCAGTACTTC. Translation gives CASSQGARGQGLPYEQYF. The V gene is TRBV4-1, the J gene TRBJ2-7; 9 nucleotides agree with TRBD1. Germline V lookup: CDR1 MGHRA, CDR2 YSYEKL. The CDR3 spans 18 residues. V lost 3 bases, J lost 2 bases, and 14 bases stayed unmatched.

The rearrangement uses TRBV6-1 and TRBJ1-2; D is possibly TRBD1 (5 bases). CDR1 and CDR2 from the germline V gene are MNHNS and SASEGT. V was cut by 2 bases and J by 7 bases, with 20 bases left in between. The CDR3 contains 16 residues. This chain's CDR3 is CASSERPGRAGSGYTF. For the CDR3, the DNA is TGTGCCAGCAGTGAACGGCCGGGACGGGCGGGTTCTGGCTACACCTTC.

The CDR3 region has the DNA TGCAGTGCGAGCGGACAACTCGGGGAGCTGTTTTTT. Residues: CSASGQLGELFF. V is TRBV20-1 and J is TRBJ2-2; perhaps D is TRBD1 or TRBD2 (5 bases each). Trimming stripped 6 bases from V and 7 bases from J, with 12 bases between. The CDR3 length is 12 residues. Germline CDR1 DFQATT, CDR2 SNEGSKA (reference sequence).

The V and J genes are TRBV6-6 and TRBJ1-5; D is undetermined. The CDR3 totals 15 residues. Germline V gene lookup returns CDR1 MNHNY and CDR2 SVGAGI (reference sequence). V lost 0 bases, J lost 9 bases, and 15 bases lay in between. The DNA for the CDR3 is TGTGCCAGCAGTTACTCTTTGGGTTCCCTCCGGCCCCAGCATTTT. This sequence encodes CASSYSLGSLRPQHF.

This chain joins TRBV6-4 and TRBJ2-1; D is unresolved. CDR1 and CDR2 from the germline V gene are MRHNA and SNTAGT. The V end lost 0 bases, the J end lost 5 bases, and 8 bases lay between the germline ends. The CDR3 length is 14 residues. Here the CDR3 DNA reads TGTGCCAGCAGTGACTCGACGGAAGACAATGAGCAGTTCTTC. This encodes CASSDSTEDNEQFF.

The CDR3 region has the DNA TGTGCCAGCAGCTTCGGAGCGGCCGTAGGGACAGATACGCAGTATTTT. It translates to CASSFGAAVGTDTQYF. V and J are TRBV5-6 and TRBJ2-3, with D tentatively TRBD2 (5 bases). V was cut by 2 bases and J by 3 bases, with 16 bases left in between. CDR3 length: 16 residues. Germline V gene data show CDR1 as SGHDT and CDR2 as YYEEEE.

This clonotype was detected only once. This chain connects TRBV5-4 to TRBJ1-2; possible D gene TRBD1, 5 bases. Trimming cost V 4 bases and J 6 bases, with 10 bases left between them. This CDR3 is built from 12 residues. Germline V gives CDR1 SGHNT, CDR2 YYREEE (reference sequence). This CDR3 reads CASSRTSDGYTF. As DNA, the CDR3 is TGTGCCAGCAGCAGGACATCTGATGGCTACACCTTC.